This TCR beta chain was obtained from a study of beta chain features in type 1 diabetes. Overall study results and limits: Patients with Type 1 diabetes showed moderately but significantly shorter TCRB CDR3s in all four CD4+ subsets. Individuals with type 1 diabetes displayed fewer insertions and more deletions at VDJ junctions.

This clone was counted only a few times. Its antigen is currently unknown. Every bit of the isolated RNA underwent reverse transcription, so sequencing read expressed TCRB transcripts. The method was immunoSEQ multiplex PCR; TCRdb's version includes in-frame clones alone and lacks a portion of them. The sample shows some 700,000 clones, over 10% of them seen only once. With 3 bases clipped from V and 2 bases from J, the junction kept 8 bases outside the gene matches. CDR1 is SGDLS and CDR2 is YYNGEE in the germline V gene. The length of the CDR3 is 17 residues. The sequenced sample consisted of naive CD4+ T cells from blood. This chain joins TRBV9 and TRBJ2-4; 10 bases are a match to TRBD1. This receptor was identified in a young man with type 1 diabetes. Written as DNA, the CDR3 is TGTGCCAGCAGCGGTACCGGGACAGGGGAATCCAAAAACATTCAGTACTTC. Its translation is CASSGTGTGESKNIQYF.